This TCR beta chain was obtained from a study of T cell repertoires in cytomegalovirus infection. Study outcomes and limitations: Dominant in the ex vivo response were TCR beta clonotypes restricted by HLA-C and specific for CMV. Summed frequency of shared TCR beta families picked out CMV carriers who also had the relevant HLA.

Details on this clonotype: Its antigen is unidentified.

In germline, CDR1 is SGHNT, CDR2 YYREEE (reference sequence). Trimming at V came to 5 bases and at J to 0 bases, leaving 8 bases not matched to a gene. This CDR3 is 15 amino acids long. From the reads, TCRdb called clonotypes with MiXCR, one entry per CDR3 protein. The table lists 680,000 or so distinct CDR3 sequences, 35% of them singletons, with 2.5% to 3% in the top ten. The specimen sequenced was PBMCs. The J gene is TRBJ2-7, the V gene TRBV5-4, with 7 bases that match TRBD1. This sequence originates from a human donor in good health (CMV status not recorded). Some clones in this sample may be carry-over from other donors' samples. CDR3 sequence: CASSPRGQLSYEQYF. The CDR3 DNA reads as TGTGCCAGCAGTCCTCGGGGACAGCTCTCCTACGAGCAGTACTTC.